The 19 T cell receptor beta chains below come from one sample, sequenced in a study of Ad26.COV2.S vaccination and SARS-CoV-2 variants. Libraries were prepared by immunoSEQ multiplex PCR; TCRdb keeps only in-frame clonotypes and omits some of them. The sample includes about half a million clones, 89% seen only once; the top ten take approximately 1.7%. Regarding treatment: approximately 18 received Ad26.COV2.S at low or high dose, single or two shots; about five received placebo; per-sample allocation not given. The study sampled participants on day 63 after the first vaccine or placebo injection. The specimen comprised peripheral blood, sampled in a trial of Ad26.COV2.S vaccine versus placebo. The receptors were gathered from a person aged 18-65 years who received the Ad26.COV2.S COVID-19 vaccine or a placebo.

The chain is built from TRBV5-5 and TRBJ2-2; TRBD2 might be the D (6 bases). The V gene lost 4 bases and the J gene lost 0 bases, with 10 bases spanning the gap. This CDR3 region has 15 residues. The germline gives CDR1 SGHKS, CDR2 YYEKEE (reference sequence). The CDR3 DNA is TGTGCCAGCAGCATTAGCGGTTCGAACACCGGGGAGCTGTTTTTT. Translation: CASSISGSNTGELFF.

V usage is TRBV5-6 and J usage is TRBJ2-1; 9 nucleotides match TRBD2. CDR3 length equals 15 residues. J gave up 8 bases and V 3 bases, and 9 bases lay outside the gene matches. Germline CDR1 and CDR2: SGHDT and YYEEEE. The CDR3 bases are TGTGCCAGCAGCTCGGGACTAGCTCCTATCGATGAGCAGTTCTTC. It yields the protein CASSSGLAPIDEQFF.

J is TRBJ2-3 and V is TRBV6-5; 8 bases match TRBD2. The CDR3 runs to 15 residues. CDR1 and CDR2 (germline): MNHEY, SVGAGI. Trimming at V came to 6 bases and at J to 2 bases, leaving 7 bases not matched to a gene. The CDR3 DNA is TGTGCCAGCAGCAAGCGGGGGCTCGACACAGATACGCAGTATTTT. The encoded protein is CASSKRGLDTDTQYF.

This clone was counted once. This chain links TRBV19 with TRBJ2-3, with TRBD1 matching 9 bases. CDR1 and CDR2 from the germline V gene are LNHDA and SQIVND (reference sequence). V shed 6 bases and J 8 bases; nucleotides not matched to a gene: 18. The CDR3 has 17 amino acids. CDR3: CASSHRAPGQGRSTQYF. CDR3 nucleotides: TGTGCCAGTAGCCACCGTGCGCCGGGACAGGGACGTTCTACGCAGTATTTT.

This rearrangement joins TRBV7-3 to TRBJ2-1; D might be TRBD1 (6 bases). In germline, CDR1 is SGHTA, CDR2 FQGTGA. V was cut by 0 bases and J by 6 bases, with 12 bases left in between. The CDR3 spans 15 residues. In DNA, the CDR3 is TGTGCCAGCAGCTTAACTCCGGGACAAGTCAATGAGCAGTTCTTC. Translation gives CASSLTPGQVNEQFF. The full variable domain, in which reference TRBV7-3 and TRBJ2-1 provide the parts outside the CDR3, is GAGVSQTPSNKVTEKGKYVELRCDPISGHTALYWYRQSLGQGPEFLIYFQGTGAADDSGLPNDRFFAVRPEGSVSTLKIQRTERGDSAVYLCASSLTPGQVNEQFFGPGTRLTVL.

The chain employs TRBV19 and TRBJ2-3; D not certain. CDR1 and CDR2 from the germline V gene are LNHDA and SQIVND (reference sequence). Trimming pared 6 bases from V and 3 bases from J, leaving 10 bases between. The CDR3 totals 13 residues. The CDR3 protein is CASRPRATDTQYF. CDR3 bases: TGTGCCAGTAGACCCCGGGCTACAGATACGCAGTATTTT.

Concerning this clone: This specimen includes other DNA sequences encoding the same CDR3. V and J are TRBV28 and TRBJ1-5, with TRBD1 identical over 9 bases. The germline V gene encodes CDR1 MDHEN and CDR2 SYDVKM. Trimming at V came to 4 bases and at J to 4 bases, leaving 2 bases not matched to a gene. The CDR3 runs 14 residues. CDR3 nucleotides: TGTGCCAGCAGTTCGGGACAGGGAAATCAGCCCCAGCATTTT. It yields the protein CASSSGQGNQPQHF.

The chain links TRBV12-3 or TRBV12-4 to TRBJ2-2; D uncertain. The V end lost 6 bases, the J end lost 4 bases, and 3 bases lay between the germline ends. The CDR3 runs to 11 residues. Here the CDR3 DNA reads TGTGCCAGCAGCGGCACCGGGGAGCTGTTTTTT. Protein product: CASSGTGELFF.

The CDR3 bases are TGTGCCAGCAGGCGGGGGGGCACTGAAGCTTTCTTT. Translating gives CASRRGGTEAFF. This rearrangement joins TRBV11-2 to TRBJ1-1; weak D call: TRBD1 (5 bases). Trimming removed 6 bases from V and 4 bases from J, with 9 bases in between. The CDR3 length is 12 residues. Germline assignment: CDR1 SGHAT and CDR2 FQNNGV.

The genes are TRBV27 and TRBJ2-5; maybe TRBD1 (5 bases). Trimming took off 8 bases at V and 4 bases at J, with 17 bases between the two ends. CDR1 and CDR2 from the germline V gene are MNHEY and SMNVEV (reference sequence). This CDR3 is built from 14 residues. The CDR3 DNA reads TGTGCCAGCCGGGCGTTTGGGGCTGGAGAGACCCAGTACTTC. Its translation: CASRAFGAGETQYF.

This chain uses TRBV6-5 with TRBJ2-5; TRBD2 might be the D (6 bases). In germline, CDR1 is MNHEY, CDR2 SVGAGI. This CDR3 is built from 13 residues. Between the trimmed V and J ends, which lost 6 bases and 3 bases, there was a span of 11 bases. The CDR3: CASRKLAEETQYF. Here the CDR3 DNA reads TGTGCCAGCAGAAAACTAGCAGAAGAGACCCAGTACTTC.

V gene TRBV5-1 combines with J gene TRBJ1-1; D is uncertain. CDR3 size: 13 residues. The germline V and J ends were trimmed by 3 bases and 9 bases, with 15 bases remaining between them. Germline CDR1 reads SGHRS; CDR2 reads YFSETQ. The CDR3 sequence: CASSSPPSPQAFF. The DNA for the CDR3 is TGCGCCAGCAGCTCACCACCTTCTCCTCAAGCTTTCTTT.

V gene TRBV29-1 combines with J gene TRBJ2-7; 12 bases match TRBD2. The V and J ends lost 6 bases and 4 bases, in that order; junction bases with no gene match: 4. Germline CDR1 is SQVTM and CDR2 is ANQGSEA. CDR3 size: 13 residues. DNA of the CDR3: TGCAGCGTAAGACTAGCGGGAGTTTACGAGCAGTACTTC. This codes for CSVRLAGVYEQYF.

This rearrangement joins TRBV24-1 to TRBJ2-1; 14 nucleotides align to TRBD2. Germline CDR1 KGHDR, CDR2 SFDVKD. V lost 5 bases to trimming and J lost 7 bases; unmatched junction nucleotides: 6. The CDR3 runs to 16 residues. The DNA for the CDR3 is TGTGCCACCAGTGGTTCCGGGACTAGCGGGAGAAATGAGCAGTTCTTC. Its translation: CATSGSGTSGRNEQFF.

V is TRBV25-1 and J is TRBJ1-4; D not certain. This CDR3 comprises 15 residues. The V gene lost 8 bases and the J gene lost 4 bases, with 17 bases spanning the gap. The germline V gene has CDR1 MGHDK and CDR2 SYGVNS. CDR3 nucleotide sequence: TGTGCCAGCGGAAACGACGGGCCGTATAATGAAAAACTGTTTTTT. Translated: CASGNDGPYNEKLFF.

The genes are TRBV2 and TRBJ1-2; 10 nucleotides line up with TRBD1. V was pared by 6 bases and J by 5 bases, with 6 bases of the junction left unmatched. Germline values: CDR1 SNHLY, CDR2 FYNNEI. This CDR3 region has 14 residues. The CDR3 DNA is TGTGCCAGCAGGGGGGGACAGGGGCGATATGGCTACACCTTC. It encodes CASRGGQGRYGYTF.

The chain joins TRBV19 to TRBJ1-1; 10 positions agree with TRBD1. Germline-derived CDR1 and CDR2 are LNHDA and SQIVND (reference sequence). The CDR3 loop spans 17 amino acids. V lost 7 bases and J lost 1; bases outside the gene matches: 12. The CDR3 nucleotides read TGTGCCAGTAATGATGACCGGGACAGGGGACGGAACACTGAAGCTTTCTTT. Translation gives CASNDDRDRGRNTEAFF.

This chain links TRBV30 with TRBJ2-7; the D gene could be TRBD1 or TRBD2 (5 bases each). V lost 3 bases to trimming and J lost 7 bases, with 13 bases between them. CDR1 is GTSNPN and CDR2 is SVGIG in the germline V gene (reference sequence). The CDR3 consists of 12 residues. The CDR3 DNA reads as TGTGCCTGGAGGGACCGGGGCGCGGAGCAGTACTTC. Its translation: CAWRDRGAEQYF.

The rearrangement links TRBV23-1 to TRBJ2-7; 11 bases fit TRBD1. TRBV23-1 carries the ORF label, with uncertain function. This CDR3 spans 17 amino acids. With 6 bases clipped from V and 3 bases from J, the junction kept 13 bases outside the gene matches. CDR3 sequence (DNA): TGCGCCAGCAGCCCAAAGAGGGGGGACAGGGGGTTCTACGAGCAGTACTTC. Amino acids: CASSPKRGDRGFYEQYF.